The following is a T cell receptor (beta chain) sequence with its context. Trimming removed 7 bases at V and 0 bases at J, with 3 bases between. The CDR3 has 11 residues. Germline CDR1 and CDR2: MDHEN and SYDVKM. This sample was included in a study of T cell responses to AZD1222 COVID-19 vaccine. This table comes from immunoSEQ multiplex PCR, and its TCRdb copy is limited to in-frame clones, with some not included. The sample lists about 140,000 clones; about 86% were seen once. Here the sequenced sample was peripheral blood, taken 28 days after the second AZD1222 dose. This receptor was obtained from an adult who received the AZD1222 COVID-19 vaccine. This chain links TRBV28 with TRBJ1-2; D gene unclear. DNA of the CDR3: TGTGCCAGCAAATCTAACTATGGCTACACCTTC. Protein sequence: CASKSNYGYTF.